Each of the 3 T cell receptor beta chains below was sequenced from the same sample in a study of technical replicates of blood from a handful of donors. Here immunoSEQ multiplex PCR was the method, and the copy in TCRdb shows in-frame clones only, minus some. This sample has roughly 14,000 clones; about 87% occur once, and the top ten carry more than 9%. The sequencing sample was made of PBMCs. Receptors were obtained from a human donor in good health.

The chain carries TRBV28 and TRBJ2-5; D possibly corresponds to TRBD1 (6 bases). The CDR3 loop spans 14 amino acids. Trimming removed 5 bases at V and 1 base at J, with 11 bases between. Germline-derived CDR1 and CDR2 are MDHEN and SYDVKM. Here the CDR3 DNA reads TGTGCCAGCAGTCCGACAGGCGTCCAAGAGACCCAGTACTTC. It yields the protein CASSPTGVQETQYF.

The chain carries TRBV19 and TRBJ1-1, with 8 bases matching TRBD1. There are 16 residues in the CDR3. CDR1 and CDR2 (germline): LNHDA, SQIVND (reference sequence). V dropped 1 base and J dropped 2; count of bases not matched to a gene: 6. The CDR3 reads CASSIGQGALNTEAFF. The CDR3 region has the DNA TGTGCCAGTAGTATAGGGCAGGGGGCCCTTAACACTGAAGCTTTCTTT.

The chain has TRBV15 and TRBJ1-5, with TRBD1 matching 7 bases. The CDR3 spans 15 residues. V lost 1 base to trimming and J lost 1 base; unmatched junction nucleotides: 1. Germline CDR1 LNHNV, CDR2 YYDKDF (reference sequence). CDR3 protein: CATSRGQGSNQPQHF. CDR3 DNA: TGTGCCACCAGCAGAGGACAGGGAAGCAATCAGCCCCAGCATTTT. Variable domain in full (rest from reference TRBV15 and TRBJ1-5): DAMVIQNPRYQVTQFGKPVTLSCSQTLNHNVMYWYQQKSSQAPKLLFHYYDKDFNNEADTPDNFQSRRPNTSFCFLDIRSPGLGDTAMYLCATSRGQGSNQPQHFGDGTRLSIL.